This TCR beta chain was captured by sequencing in a study of T cell responses to AZD1222 COVID-19 vaccine. Germline V gene sequence: CDR1 SGHRS, CDR2 YFSETQ. This CDR3 region has 15 residues. The trim removed 3 bases at V and 2 bases at J, leaving 6 bases unmatched. TCRdb's table, derived via immunoSEQ multiplex PCR, lists solely in-frame clones and lacks some. This repertoire shows 150,000 to 200,000 clones, around 85% found once; its top ten account for less than 1.3%. Overall study findings and caveats: Repertoires were collected only later (after the peak T cell response had occurred). Spike-specific TCR breadth and depth both grew after two AZD1222 doses.

Comments on this clone: Its antigen is still unknown.

The rearrangement joins TRBV5-1 to TRBJ2-5; TRBD1 matches 8 bases. This receptor was identified in an adult who received the AZD1222 COVID-19 vaccine. The sample in question was peripheral blood, obtained 28 days after the second AZD1222 dose. CDR3 nucleotide sequence: TGCGCCAGCAGCTCCCTCGGACAGGGACAAGAGACCCAGTACTTC. Its protein product is CASSSLGQGQETQYF.